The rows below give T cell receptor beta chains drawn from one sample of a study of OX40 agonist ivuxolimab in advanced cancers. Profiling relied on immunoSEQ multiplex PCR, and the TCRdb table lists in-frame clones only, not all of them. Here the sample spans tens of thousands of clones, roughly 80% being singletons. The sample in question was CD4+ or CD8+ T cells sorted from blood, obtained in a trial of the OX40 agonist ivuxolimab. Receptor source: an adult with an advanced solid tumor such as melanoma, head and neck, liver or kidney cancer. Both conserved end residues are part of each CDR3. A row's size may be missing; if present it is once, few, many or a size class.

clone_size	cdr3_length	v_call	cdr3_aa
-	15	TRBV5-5	CASSLLGGSSYEQYF
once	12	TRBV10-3	CASRQGGNEQFF
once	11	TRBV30	CAWSLKYEQYF
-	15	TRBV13	CASNRGQGRAYGYTF
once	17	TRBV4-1	CASSERGSGSSQGTQYF
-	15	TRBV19	CASSIYSGQGTEAFF
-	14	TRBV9	CASSVGRDTDTQYF
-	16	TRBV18	CASSLQREKNTGELFF
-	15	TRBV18	CASYEGGDLGNEQFF
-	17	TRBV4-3	CASSQEVPVGLREKLFF
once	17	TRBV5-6	CASSFLGLAESSYEQYF
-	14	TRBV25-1	CASSEVPTEETQYF
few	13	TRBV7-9	CASSLVGLDIQYF
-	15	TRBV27	CASSSSGRGTDTQYF
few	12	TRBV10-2	CASRGGGDEQFF
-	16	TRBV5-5	CASSQVTGETNEKLFF
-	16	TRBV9	CASSVGAGDPYNEQFF
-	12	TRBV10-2	CASAEALDTQYF
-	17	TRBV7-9	CASSLGRGYEKMEKLFF
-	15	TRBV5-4	CASSLAGEGLRAQHF